This T cell receptor beta chain was captured by sequencing in a study of cytomegalovirus exposure and HLA in healthy donors (dated by TCRdb to 2015 to 2018). For the wider study: In an earlier analysis of roughly 590 of the donors, roughly 300 Gb of sequence data and 117 million unique TCR beta sequences from about 190 million T cells were reported. Around 300 gigabases of sequencing data and some 85 million unique TCR sequences were included in an early release covering over 600 HLA-typed donors. The genetic ancestry cluster associated with self-reported Caucasian donors included around four fifths of the 350 to 500 genotyped donors. The study aimed to test whether cataloging public T cell receptors could reveal signatures of past pathogen exposure. Using immunosequencing, the study profiled T cell repertoires from around 670 subjects and related those repertoires to cytomegalovirus serostatus. A separate validation cohort of about 110 different subjects was used in addition to the roughly 700-subject first cohort. To predict cytomegalovirus infection status, the study brought together high-throughput TCR immunosequencing, statistical association of individual TCRs with disease status, and machine learning. In a later analysis, previously published TCR beta repertoires from 666 donors were re-analyzed and high-resolution HLA genotyping was added so that TCR occurrence patterns could be studied. The later analysis used no new phenotypic data to find candidate immune exposures, relying instead on TCR beta sequences and their occurrence across donors. An earlier analysis of around 640 of the donors used high-throughput TCR beta sequencing to judge whether each TCR beta V gene segment behaved as functional or pseudogenic. Donor age, sex, ethnicity and CMV serostatus were collected together with the repertoire data. A later genetic analysis took genome-wide SNP genotypes for about 65% of the 666 donors and used that subset as a discovery cohort. All discovery cohort repertoires had been generated using a single sequencing platform. HLA typing included class I and class II loci at four-digit resolution. Typing coverage differed by locus: A, B, C, DRB1 and DQB1 were typed in about 620-640 donors, DQA1 in about 500, DPA1 in around 600, and DPB1 in just under 480. Because of strong linkage in the cohort, 5 or 6 DR-DQ haplotypes were treated as single units for association and clustering. On average, 235,054 unique TCR beta nucleotide sequences were sequenced per donor among about 400 genotyped donors of the cohort, with 15% to 20% of those sequences being non-productive.

A word on this clone: It lacks a known antigen. It has no much larger one-base neighbor in the sample; base qualities were not kept.

Library preparation employed the immunoSEQ multiplex PCR assay. For the multiplex PCR, a mixture combining 60 forward primers for TCR Vbeta segments and 13 reverse primers for TCR Jbeta segments was used. Amplification of the CDR3 region of rearranged TCR beta genes was performed with a multiplex PCR assay on genomic DNA. The Illumina HiSeq System was used to sequence the amplified TCR beta libraries as 87-base-pair reads. As for the authors' bioinformatics: In a later analysis, about 80 million unique TCR beta chains were counted across the 500 to 850 repertoires, and some 10 million of these chains were shared by at least two donors. Raw reads were error-corrected and collapsed into unique sequences with a nearest-neighbor algorithm that merged closely related sequences to remove PCR and sequencing errors. V, D and J gene segments were assigned by aligning CDR3 sequences to IMGT reference sequences. For a sequence to be retained, a match of at least six nucleotides to both a V gene segment and a J gene segment was required. A rearrangement counted as productive if the CDR3 had no stop codons and remained in frame with V and J, and every other rearrangement counted as non-productive. CDR3 was defined according to IMGT convention as the region running from the second conserved V-encoded cysteine to the conserved J-encoded phenylalanine. Sequences without an unambiguous match to a single V gene segment were excluded from the earlier analysis of 450 to 650 of the donors. An earlier analysis of fewer than 650 of the donors classified V segments as functional when productive rearrangements were above 56.7% and as segregating when the standard deviation between donors was above 5%. A statistical classification framework was developed to diagnose cytomegalovirus status using the catalog of TCR beta chain sequences. In a later analysis, TCR nucleotide sequences were compared against IMGT/GENE-DB human TR gene sequences so that V and J genes could be assigned. A later analysis assigned CDR3 sequences and most-parsimonious VDJ recombination scenarios with the TCRdist pipeline. A later analysis defined each TCR beta chain by its CDR3 amino acid sequence plus V-gene family, and excluded reads lacking a unique V-gene family. In a later analysis, 450 to 600 highly shared, low-generation-probability nucleotide sequences were removed to address suspected cross-contamination and a sequencing artifact. In a later analysis, a clonal expansion index for each public chain was calculated from normalized within-repertoire ranks of inferred template counts. In a later analysis, generation probabilities were computed using a VDJ recombination model fitted to out-of-frame rearrangements, and the results were checked against IGoR. In a later analysis, hypergeometric tests were used to score TCR-TCR, TCR-HLA and TCR-CMV co-occurrence, with a repertoire-size bias correction applied to TCR pairs. In a later analysis, false discovery rates were estimated by permuting HLA or CMV assignments 20 times. In a later analysis, co-occurring TCRs were grouped with DBSCAN, and TCRdist sequence similarity was added when clustering was performed within HLA-allele-positive subsets. Co-occurrence clustering excluded repertoires with fewer than 30,000 or more than 120,000 public chains, plus five with anomalous nucleotide sharing. TCRdb holds this immuneACCESS table with in-frame rearrangements only. Some clones are missing; in checked studies, unresolved V genes explain under half, and the rest has no known cause. That table supplies the V and J calls and clone size; D and trimming were determined from the DNA. For this sample there are around 91,000 clones; 55% to 75% appear just once. 3.2% of the sample comes from the top ten.

In total, roughly 670 healthy bone marrow donors made up the cohort. Cohort members were all nominally healthy when sampled, although unrecorded immune exposures were likely present. The donor tested CMV seronegative and was one of the 352 seronegative cohort members. Each donor provided a peripheral blood sample, and peripheral blood mononuclear cells were used for TCR beta sequencing. The Qiagen DNeasy Blood Extraction Kit was used to extract genomic DNA from the blood cell samples. CDR1 and CDR2, looked up from the germline V gene (reference sequence), are SGHNT and YYREEE. From its cysteine to its phenylalanine, the CDR3 spans 14 amino acids. Only the CDR3 DNA stays, 42 bases, in frame from base 1. Trimming accounts for 4 bases at V and 1 base at J, while the number of junction bases matched to no gene is 1. Overall results and qualifications from the work: V-gene and J-gene trimming of TCR beta chains was associated with a missense DCLRE1C variant in a later genetic analysis, and the association was replicated in an independent cohort. The study gave a list of over 150 TCR beta chains associated with cytomegalovirus. The presence/absence analyses assumed that sequencing depth was roughly uniform across donors, and that assumption may not be true. Strong co-occurrence of HLA alleles, especially DR and DQ, made assigning TCR associations to individual alleles difficult. An earlier analysis of several hundred of the donors showed that most TCR beta V segments appeared in productive rearrangements either about 87% or about 30% of the time, which broadly matched IMGT annotations. In a later analysis, HLA-associated TCR beta chains were found to be more clonally expanded and to have lower generation probabilities than equally common non-associated chains. HLA typing was unavailable for some donors at each locus, so association tests used only the typed subset. A further reported finding was that TCR beta sequences accurately predicted the HLA-A and HLA-B alleles for most subjects in the first cohort. A later analysis associated approximately 17,000 TCR beta sequences with specific HLA alleles at a false discovery rate of 0.05. For the cohort, immune exposure information was limited to CMV serostatus. The authors suggested that the approach could potentially be extended to other disease states and immunological phenotypes. A later analysis reported that several top co-occurrence clusters appeared linked to parvovirus B19, influenza, CMV and Epstein-Barr virus. In both the original and validation cohorts, the classifier was reported to diagnose cytomegalovirus status with high specificity and sensitivity. In a later analysis, most CMV-associated TCR beta chains were found to appear HLA-restricted, with HLA associations seemingly driven largely by CMV exposure. Compared with the roughly 710-donor mean, donors in an Asian-associated ancestry cluster had fewer N-insertions in productive TCRs, according to a later genetic analysis. A group of highly shared sequence variants was considered likely to be a technical artifact of the sequencing pipeline. This cohort had only TCR beta chains sequenced, and the lack of alpha or paired-chain data limited which features could be detected. Because counts were too low, approximately 15 rarely observed V segments, including chromosome 9 orphons, were excluded from the earlier analysis of about 500 of the donors. In vitro tests confirmed that a few of the cytomegalovirus-associated TCR beta chains recognize cytomegalovirus antigens. Some IMGT-functional V segments, including TRBV6-2 and TRBV6-3, could not be told apart with the 87-base-pair reads, so those segments were excluded. In a later analysis, TCR association rates were found to vary across HLA loci, with the most associated TCRs seen for DRB1 alleles and the fewest for HLA-C alleles. While some public TCRs were present in many individuals, most TCR sequences turned up only very rarely across donors. Correlated functional status among segregating V segments might reflect linkage disequilibrium, but an unknown experimental factor could not be ruled out.

The specimen sequenced was PBMCs. The chain employs TRBV5-4 and TRBJ2-5; TRBD1 aligns with 10 central bases. The TCR sequence derives from a man aged 55 to 70 in good health and CMV-seronegative. At the DNA level, the sequence is TGTGCCAGCAGCCGGGACAGGGGCCAAGAGACCCAGTACTTC. It is translated as CASSRDRGQETQYF.